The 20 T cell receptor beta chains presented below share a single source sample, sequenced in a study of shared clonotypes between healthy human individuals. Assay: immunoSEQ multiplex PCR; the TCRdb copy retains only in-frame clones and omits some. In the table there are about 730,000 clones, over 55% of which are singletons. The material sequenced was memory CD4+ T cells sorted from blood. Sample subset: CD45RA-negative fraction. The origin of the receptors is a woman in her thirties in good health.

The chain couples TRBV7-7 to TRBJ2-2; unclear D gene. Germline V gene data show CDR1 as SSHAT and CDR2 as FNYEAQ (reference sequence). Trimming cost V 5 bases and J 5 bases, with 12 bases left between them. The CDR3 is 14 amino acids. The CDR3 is CASSRGINTGELFF. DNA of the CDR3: TGTGCCAGCAGCCGAGGAATAAATACCGGGGAGCTGTTTTTT. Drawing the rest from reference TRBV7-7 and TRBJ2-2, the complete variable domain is GAGVSQSPRYKVTKRGQDVTLRCDPISSHATLYWYQQALGQGPEFLTYFNYEAQPDKSGLPSDRFSAERPEGSISTLTIQRTEQRDSAMYRCASSRGINTGELFFGEGSRLTVL.

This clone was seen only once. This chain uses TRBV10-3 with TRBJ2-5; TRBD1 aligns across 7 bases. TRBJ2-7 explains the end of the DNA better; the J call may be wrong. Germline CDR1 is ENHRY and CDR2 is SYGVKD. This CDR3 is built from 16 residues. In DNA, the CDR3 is TGTGCCATCAGTGAGTCGGGACAGAAAGCTCAGTACGAGCAGTACTTC. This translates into CAISESGQKAQYEQYF.

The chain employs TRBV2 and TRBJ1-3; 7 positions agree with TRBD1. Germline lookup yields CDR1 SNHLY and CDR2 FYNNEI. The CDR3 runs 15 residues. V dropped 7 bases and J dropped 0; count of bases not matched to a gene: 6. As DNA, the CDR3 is TGTGCCAGCAAACGGGACAGAAACTCTGGAAACACCATATATTTT. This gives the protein CASKRDRNSGNTIYF.

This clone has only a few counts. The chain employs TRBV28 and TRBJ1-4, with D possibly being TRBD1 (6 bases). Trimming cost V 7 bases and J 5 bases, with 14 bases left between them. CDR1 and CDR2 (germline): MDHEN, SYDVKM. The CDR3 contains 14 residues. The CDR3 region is CASTLGGANEKLFF. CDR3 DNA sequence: TGTGCCAGCACTTTGGGGGGGGCGAATGAAAAACTGTTTTTT.

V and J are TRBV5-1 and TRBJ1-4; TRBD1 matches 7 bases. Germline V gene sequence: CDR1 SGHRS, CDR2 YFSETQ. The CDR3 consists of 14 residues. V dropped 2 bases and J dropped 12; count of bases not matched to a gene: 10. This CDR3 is CASSLGQASGELFF. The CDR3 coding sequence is TGCGCCAGCAGCTTAGGACAGGCGTCCGGGGAACTGTTTTTT.

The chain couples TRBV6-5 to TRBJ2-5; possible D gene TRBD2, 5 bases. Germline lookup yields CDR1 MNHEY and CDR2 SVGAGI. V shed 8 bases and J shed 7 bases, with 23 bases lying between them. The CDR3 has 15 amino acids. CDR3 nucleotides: TGTGCCAGCCTGGGCCGGAGGCCAGGAGGATGGACCCAGTACTTC. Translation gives CASLGRRPGGWTQYF.

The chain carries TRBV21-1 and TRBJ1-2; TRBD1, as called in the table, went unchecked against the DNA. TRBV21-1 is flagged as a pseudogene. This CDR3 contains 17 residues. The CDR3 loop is CASSNRPPGTGNYGYTF. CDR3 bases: TGTGCCAGCAGCAACCGACCTCCCGGGACAGGGAACTATGGCTACACCTTC.

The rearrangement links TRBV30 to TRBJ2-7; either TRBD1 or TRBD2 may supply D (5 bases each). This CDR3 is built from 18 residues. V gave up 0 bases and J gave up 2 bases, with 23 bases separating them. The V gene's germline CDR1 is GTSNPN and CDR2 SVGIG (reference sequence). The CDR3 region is CAWSVLRRGAGRPYEQYF. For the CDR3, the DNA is TGTGCCTGGAGTGTACTGCGTAGGGGCGCGGGCCGGCCCTACGAGCAGTACTTC.

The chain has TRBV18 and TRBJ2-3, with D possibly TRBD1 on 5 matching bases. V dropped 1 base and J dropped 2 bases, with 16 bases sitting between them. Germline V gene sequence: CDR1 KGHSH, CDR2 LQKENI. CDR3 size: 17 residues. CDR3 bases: TGTGCCAGCTCACCACAGGGGCCCTTAGATTTCACAGATACGCAGTATTTT. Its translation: CASSPQGPLDFTDTQYF.

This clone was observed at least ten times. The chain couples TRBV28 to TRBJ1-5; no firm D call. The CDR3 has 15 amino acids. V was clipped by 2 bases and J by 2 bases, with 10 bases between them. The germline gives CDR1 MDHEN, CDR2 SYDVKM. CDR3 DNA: TGTGCCAGCAGTTTAGTGGATGGGCGCAATCAGCCCCAGCATTTT. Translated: CASSLVDGRNQPQHF.

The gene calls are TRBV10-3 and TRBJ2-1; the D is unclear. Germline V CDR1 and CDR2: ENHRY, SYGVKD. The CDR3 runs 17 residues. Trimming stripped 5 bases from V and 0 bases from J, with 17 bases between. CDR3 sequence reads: CAISPGPLLSSYNEQFF. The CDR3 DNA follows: TGTGCCATCAGTCCAGGACCACTCCTGAGCTCCTACAATGAGCAGTTCTTC.

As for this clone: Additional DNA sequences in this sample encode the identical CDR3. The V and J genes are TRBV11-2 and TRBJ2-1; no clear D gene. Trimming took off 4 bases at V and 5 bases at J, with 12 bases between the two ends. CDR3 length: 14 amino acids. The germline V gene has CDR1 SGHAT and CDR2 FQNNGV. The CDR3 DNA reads TGTGCCAGCAGCTCAAGAACCGGAAACAATGAGCAGTTCTTC. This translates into CASSSRTGNNEQFF.

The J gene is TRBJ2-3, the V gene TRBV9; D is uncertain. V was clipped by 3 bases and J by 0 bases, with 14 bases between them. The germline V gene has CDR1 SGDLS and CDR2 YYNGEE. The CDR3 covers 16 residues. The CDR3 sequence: CASSELSVSSTDTQYF. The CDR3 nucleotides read TGTGCCAGCAGCGAACTAAGCGTGTCTAGCACAGATACGCAGTATTTT.

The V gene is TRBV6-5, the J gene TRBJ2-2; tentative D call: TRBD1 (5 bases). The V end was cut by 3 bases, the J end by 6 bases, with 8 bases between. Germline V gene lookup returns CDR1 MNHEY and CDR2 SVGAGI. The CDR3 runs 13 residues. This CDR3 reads CASSYLGAGELFF. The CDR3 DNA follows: TGTGCCAGCAGTTATTTAGGGGCCGGGGAGCTGTTTTTT.

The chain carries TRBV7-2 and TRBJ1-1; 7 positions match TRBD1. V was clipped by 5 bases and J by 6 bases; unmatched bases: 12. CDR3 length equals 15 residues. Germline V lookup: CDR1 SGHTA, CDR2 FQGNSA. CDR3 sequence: CASSQTQGVVSEAFF. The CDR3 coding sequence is TGTGCCAGCAGCCAAACCCAGGGGGTGGTTTCTGAAGCTTTCTTT.

The DNA for the CDR3 is TGTGCCAGCAGTTTTATTGGAACTGAAGCTTTCTTT. This sequence encodes CASSFIGTEAFF. V and J are TRBV28 and TRBJ1-1; D gene unclear. The CDR3 has 12 residues. In germline, CDR1 is MDHEN, CDR2 SYDVKM. Trimming pared 3 bases from V and 5 bases from J, leaving 7 bases between.

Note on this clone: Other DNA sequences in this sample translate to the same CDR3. The CDR3 DNA sequence: TGTGCCAGCAGCTGGGGGAGGTCCGGGGAGCTGTTTTTT. Residues: CASSWGRSGELFF. The chain employs TRBV7-2 and TRBJ2-2, with TRBD2 as a possible D gene (6 bases). The CDR3 is 13 amino acids. Germline CDR1 reads SGHTA; CDR2 reads FQGNSA. Between the trimmed V and J ends, which lost 4 bases and 6 bases, there was a span of 9 bases.

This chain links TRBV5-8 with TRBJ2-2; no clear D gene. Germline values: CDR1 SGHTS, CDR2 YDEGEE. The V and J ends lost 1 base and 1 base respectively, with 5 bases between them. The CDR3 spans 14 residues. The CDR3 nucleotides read TGTGCCAGCAGCTTGTTTAGGAACACCGGGGAGCTGTTTTTT. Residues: CASSLFRNTGELFF.

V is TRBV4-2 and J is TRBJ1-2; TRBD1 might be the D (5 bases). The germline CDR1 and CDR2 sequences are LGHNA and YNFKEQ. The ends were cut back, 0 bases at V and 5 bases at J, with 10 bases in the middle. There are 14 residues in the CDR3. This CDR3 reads CASSQETVTYGYTF. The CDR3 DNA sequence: TGTGCCAGCAGCCAAGAGACAGTAACATATGGCTACACCTTC.

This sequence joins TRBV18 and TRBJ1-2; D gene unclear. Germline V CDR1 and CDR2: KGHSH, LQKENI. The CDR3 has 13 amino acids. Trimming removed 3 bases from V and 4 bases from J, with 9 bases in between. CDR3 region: CASSPDILYGYTF. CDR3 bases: TGTGCCAGCTCACCGGATATACTCTATGGCTACACCTTC.